This TCR beta chain was found in a study of blood T cell repertoires in COVID-19. Generated by immunoSEQ multiplex PCR, the TCRdb table keeps only in-frame clones and is missing some. The sample lists 100,000 to 150,000 clones, around 90% occurring once. V was clipped by 5 bases and J by 10 bases, with 15 bases between them. The CDR3 contains 13 residues. CDR1 MDHEN and CDR2 SYDVKM come from the germline V gene. The J gene is TRBJ2-1, the V gene TRBV28; possibly TRBD2 for D (6 bases). The clonotype was recovered from a human donor in a cohort sampled during active COVID-19. Specimen: peripheral blood. The CDR3 DNA reads as TGTGCCAGCAGTGCCGCGGGGAGGCGAGAGCAGTTCTTC. Protein product: CASSAAGRREQFF.